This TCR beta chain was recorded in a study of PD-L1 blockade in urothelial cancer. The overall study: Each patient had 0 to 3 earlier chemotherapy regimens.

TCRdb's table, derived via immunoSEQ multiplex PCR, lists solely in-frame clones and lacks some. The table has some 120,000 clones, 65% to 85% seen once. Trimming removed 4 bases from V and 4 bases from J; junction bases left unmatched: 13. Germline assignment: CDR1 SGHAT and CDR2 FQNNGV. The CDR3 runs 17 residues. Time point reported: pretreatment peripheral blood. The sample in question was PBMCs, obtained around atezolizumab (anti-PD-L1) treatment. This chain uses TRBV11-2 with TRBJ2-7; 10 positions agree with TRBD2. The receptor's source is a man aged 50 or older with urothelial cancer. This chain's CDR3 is CASSSRDPGLALYEQYF. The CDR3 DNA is TGTGCCAGCAGCTCTCGGGATCCGGGACTAGCGCTTTACGAGCAGTACTTC. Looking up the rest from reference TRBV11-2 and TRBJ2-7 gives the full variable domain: EAGVAQSPRYKIIEKRQSVAFWCNPISGHATLYWYQQILGQGPKLLIQFQNNGVVDDSQLPKDRFSAERLKGVDSTLKIQPAKLEDSAVYLCASSSRDPGLALYEQYFGPGTRLTVT.